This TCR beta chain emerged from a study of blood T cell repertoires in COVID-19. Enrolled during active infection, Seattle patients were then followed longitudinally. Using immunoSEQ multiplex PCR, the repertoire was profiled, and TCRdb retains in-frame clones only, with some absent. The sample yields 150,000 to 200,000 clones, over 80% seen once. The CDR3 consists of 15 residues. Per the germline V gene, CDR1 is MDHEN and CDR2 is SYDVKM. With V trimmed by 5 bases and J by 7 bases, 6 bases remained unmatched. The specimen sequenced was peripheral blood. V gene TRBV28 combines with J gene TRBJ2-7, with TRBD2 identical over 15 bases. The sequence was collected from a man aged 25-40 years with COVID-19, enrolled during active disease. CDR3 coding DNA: TGTGCCAGCAGTCTTGGACTAGCGGGAGGGCGGGAGCAGTACTTC. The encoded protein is CASSLGLAGGREQYF.